This record looks at one T cell receptor beta chain sequence and its context. Its cognate antigen is unknown. The sample is drawn from a study of PD-1 blockade in mismatch repair-deficient tumors. This CDR3 spans 13 amino acids. V was pared by 5 bases and J by 4 bases, with 12 bases between. CDR1 MNHEY and CDR2 SMNVEV come from the germline V gene (reference sequence). TCR sequencing covered three patients who responded to pembrolizumab. This table comes from immunoSEQ multiplex PCR, and its TCRdb copy is limited to in-frame clones, with some not included. Of around 120,000 clones in the sample, roughly 90% were seen once. Study results and caveats: After pembrolizumab, tumor-resident clones rose rapidly, then generally contracted before radiologic responses.

The TCR was taken from an adult with mismatch repair-deficient cancer. The sequencing used peripheral blood, collected about 17 months after starting pembrolizumab. This chain uses TRBV27 with TRBJ2-7, with TRBD1 as a possible D gene (6 bases). The CDR3, as DNA: TGTGCCAGCAGTATCCAGGGGTCGTACGAGCAGTACTTC. Translated, it gives CASSIQGSYEQYF.